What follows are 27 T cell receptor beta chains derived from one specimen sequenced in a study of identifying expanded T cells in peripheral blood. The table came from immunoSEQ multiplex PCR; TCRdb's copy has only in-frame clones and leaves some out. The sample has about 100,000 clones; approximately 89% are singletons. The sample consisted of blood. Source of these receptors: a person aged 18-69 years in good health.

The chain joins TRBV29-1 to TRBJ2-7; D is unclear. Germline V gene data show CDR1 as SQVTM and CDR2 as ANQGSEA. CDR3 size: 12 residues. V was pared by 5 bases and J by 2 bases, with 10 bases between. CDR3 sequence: CSVRPDTYEQYF. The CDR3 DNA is TGCAGCGTTCGCCCTGATACCTACGAGCAGTACTTC.

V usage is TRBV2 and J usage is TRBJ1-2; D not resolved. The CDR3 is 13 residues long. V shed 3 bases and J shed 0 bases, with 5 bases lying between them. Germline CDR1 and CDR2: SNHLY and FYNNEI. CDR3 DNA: TGTGCCAGCAGTGATTTAGCTAACTATGGCTACACCTTC. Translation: CASSDLANYGYTF.

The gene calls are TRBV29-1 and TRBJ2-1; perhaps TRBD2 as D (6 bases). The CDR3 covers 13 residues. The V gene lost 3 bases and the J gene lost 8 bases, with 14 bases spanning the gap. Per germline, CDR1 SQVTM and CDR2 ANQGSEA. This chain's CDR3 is CSVEWRGDDEQFF. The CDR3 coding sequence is TGCAGCGTTGAGTGGCGGGGCGACGATGAGCAGTTCTTC.

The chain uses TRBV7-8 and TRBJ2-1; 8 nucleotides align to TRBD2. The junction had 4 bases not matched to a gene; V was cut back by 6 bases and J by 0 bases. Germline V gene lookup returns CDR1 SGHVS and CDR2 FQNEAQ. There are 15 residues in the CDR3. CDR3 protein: CASSSGGNSYNEQFF. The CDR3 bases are TGTGCCAGCAGTTCGGGGGGGAACTCCTACAATGAGCAGTTCTTC.

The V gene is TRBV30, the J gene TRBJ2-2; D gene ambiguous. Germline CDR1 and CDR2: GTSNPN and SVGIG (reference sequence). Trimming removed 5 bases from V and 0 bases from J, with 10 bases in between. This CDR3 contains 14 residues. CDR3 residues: CAWGRSPNTGELFF. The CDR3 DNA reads TGTGCCTGGGGGCGGAGCCCGAACACCGGGGAGCTGTTTTTT.

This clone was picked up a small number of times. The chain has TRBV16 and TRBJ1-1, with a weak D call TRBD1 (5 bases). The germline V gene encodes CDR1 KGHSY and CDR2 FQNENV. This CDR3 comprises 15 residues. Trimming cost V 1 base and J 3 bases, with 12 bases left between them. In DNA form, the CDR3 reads TGTGCCAGCAGCCAATACACCCAACAGGACACTGAAGCTTTCTTT. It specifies CASSQYTQQDTEAFF.

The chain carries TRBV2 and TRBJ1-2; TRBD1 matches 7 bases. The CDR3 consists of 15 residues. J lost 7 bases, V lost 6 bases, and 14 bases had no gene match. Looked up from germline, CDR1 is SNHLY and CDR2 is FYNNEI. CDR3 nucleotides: TGTGCCAGCAGCCCGGGCGAGGGGGCCTTTGCTGGCTACACCTTC. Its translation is CASSPGEGAFAGYTF.

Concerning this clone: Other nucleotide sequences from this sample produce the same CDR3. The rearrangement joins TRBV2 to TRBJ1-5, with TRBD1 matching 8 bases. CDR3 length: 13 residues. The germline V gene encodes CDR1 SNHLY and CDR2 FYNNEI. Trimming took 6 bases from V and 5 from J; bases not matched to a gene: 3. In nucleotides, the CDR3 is TGTGCCAGCAGATTACAGGGGGATCAGCCCCAGCATTTT. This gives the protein CASRLQGDQPQHF.

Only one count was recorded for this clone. CDR3 protein: CASSYTGDEAFF. In nucleotides, the CDR3 is TGTGCCAGCAGCTATACAGGGGATGAAGCTTTCTTT. V is TRBV28 and J is TRBJ1-1, with TRBD1 matching over 7 bases. The CDR3 totals 12 residues. The germline V gene has CDR1 MDHEN and CDR2 SYDVKM. V lost 6 bases and J lost 7; bases outside the gene matches: 5.

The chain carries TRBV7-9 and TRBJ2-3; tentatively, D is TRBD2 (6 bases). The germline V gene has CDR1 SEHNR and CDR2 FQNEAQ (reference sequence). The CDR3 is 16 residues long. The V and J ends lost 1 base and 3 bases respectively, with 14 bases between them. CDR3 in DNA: TGTGCCAGCAGCTTAGGCGGTGGGAGGAGAACAGATACGCAGTATTTT. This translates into CASSLGGGRRTDTQYF.

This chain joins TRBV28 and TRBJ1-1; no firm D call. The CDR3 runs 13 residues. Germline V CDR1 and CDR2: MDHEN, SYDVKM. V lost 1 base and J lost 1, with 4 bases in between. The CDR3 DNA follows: TGTGCCAGCAGTTTATTTAAGAACACTGAAGCTTTCTTT. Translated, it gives CASSLFKNTEAFF.

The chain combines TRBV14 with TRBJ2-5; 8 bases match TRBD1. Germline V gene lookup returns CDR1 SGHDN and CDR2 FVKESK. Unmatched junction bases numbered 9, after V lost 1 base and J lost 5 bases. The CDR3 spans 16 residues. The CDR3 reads CASSQVGRGREETQYF. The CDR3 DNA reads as TGTGCCAGCAGCCAAGTAGGCAGGGGGCGCGAGGAGACCCAGTACTTC.

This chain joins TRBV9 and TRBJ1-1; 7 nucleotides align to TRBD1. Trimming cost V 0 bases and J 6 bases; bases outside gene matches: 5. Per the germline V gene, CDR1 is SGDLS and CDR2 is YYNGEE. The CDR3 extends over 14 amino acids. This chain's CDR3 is CASSVEQGRSEAFF. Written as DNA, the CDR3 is TGTGCCAGCAGCGTAGAACAGGGGAGGTCTGAAGCTTTCTTT.

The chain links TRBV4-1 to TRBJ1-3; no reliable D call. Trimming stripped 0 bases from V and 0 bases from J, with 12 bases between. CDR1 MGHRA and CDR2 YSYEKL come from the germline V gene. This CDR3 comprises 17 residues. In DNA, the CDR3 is TGCGCCAGCAGCCAAGAGGGTCCGGATAGCTCTGGAAACACCATATATTTT. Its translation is CASSQEGPDSSGNTIYF.

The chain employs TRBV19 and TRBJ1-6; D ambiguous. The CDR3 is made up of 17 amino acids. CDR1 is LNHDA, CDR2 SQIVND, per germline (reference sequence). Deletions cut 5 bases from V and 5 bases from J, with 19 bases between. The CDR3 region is CASSENLSGPNNSPLHF. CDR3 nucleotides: TGTGCCAGTAGTGAGAACCTCAGTGGACCAAATAATTCACCCCTCCACTTT.

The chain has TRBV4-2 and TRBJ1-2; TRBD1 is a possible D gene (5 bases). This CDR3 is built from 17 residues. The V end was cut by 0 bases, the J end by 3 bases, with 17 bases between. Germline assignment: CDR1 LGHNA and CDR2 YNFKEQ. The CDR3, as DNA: TGTGCCAGCAGCCAAGAAGGTGGCTCGGGACGGTACTATGGCTACACCTTC. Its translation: CASSQEGGSGRYYGYTF.

The CDR3: CASSESGVKYTF. CDR3 nucleotide sequence: TGTGCCAGCAGTGAATCCGGGGTTAAGTACACCTTC. This sequence joins TRBV25-1 and TRBJ1-2; D gene uncertain. The CDR3 sequence is 12 residues long. CDR1 MGHDK and CDR2 SYGVNS come from the germline V gene. Trimming left V 1 base short and J 11 bases short, with 11 bases between.

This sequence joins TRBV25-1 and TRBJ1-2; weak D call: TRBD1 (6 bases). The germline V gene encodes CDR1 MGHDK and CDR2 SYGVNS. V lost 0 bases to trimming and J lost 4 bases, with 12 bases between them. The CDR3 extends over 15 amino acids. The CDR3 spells CASSEYNRDGYGYTF. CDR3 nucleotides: TGTGCCAGCAGTGAATACAACAGGGACGGCTATGGCTACACCTTC.

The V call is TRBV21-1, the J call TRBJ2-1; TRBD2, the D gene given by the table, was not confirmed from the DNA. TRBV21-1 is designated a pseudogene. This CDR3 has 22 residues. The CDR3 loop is CASSRHTTGGLAGLVGVNEQFF. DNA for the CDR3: TGTGCCAGCAGCCGCCATACGACCGGAGGACTAGCGGGTCTCGTAGGGGTAAATGAGCAGTTCTTC.

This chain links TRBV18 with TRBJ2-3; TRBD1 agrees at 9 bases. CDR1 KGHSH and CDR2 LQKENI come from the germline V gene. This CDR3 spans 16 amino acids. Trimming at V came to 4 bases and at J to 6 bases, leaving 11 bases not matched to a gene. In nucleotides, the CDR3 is TGTGCCAGCTCACTCTCCGGGACAGGGTTTTTGGATACGCAGTATTTT. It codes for CASSLSGTGFLDTQYF.

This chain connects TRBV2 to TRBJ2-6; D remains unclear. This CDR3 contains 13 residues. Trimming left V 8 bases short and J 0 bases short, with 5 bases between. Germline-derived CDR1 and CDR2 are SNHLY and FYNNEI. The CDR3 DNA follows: TGTGCCAGCTCCGACTCTGGGGCCAACGTCCTGACTTTC. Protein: CASSDSGANVLTF.

CDR3 amino acids: CSVEDLALAERAFF. Here the CDR3 DNA reads TGCAGCGTTGAAGATCTCGCGTTGGCGGAGAGAGCTTTCTTT. The chain has TRBV29-1 and TRBJ1-1; D gene ambiguous. Trimming removed 0 bases from V and 10 bases from J, with 18 bases in between. The CDR3 covers 14 residues. Germline V gene lookup returns CDR1 SQVTM and CDR2 ANQGSEA.

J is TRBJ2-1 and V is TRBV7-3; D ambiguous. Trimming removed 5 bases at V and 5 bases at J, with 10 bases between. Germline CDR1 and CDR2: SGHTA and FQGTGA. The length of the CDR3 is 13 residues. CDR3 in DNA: TGTGCCAGCAGCCTCACGGCCCACAATGAGCAGTTCTTC. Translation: CASSLTAHNEQFF.

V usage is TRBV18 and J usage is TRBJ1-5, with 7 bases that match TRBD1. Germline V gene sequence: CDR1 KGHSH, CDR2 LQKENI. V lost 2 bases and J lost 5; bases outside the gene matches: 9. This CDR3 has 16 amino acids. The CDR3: CASSPMAGGLDQPQHF. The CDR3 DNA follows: TGTGCCAGCTCACCAATGGCAGGGGGTCTCGATCAGCCCCAGCATTTT.

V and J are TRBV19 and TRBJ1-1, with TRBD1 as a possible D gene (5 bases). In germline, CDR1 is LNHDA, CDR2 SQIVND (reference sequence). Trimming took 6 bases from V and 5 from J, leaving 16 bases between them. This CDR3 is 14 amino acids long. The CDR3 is CASSPTDRATEAFF. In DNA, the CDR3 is TGTGCCAGTAGCCCGACAGATCGGGCGACTGAAGCTTTCTTT.

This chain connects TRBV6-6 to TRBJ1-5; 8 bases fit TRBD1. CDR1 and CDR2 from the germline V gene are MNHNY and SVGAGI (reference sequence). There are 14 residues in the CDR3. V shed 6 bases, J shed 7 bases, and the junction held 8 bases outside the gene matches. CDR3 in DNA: TGTGCCAGCAGAAACAGGGGGAGGGGACAGCCCCAGCATTTT. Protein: CASRNRGRGQPQHF.

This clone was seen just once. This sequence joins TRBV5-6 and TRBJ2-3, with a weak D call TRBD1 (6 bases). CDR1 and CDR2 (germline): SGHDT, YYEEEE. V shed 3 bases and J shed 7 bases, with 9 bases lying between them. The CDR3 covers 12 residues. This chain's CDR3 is CASSSGTNTQYF. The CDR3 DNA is TGTGCCAGCAGCTCCGGGACAAATACGCAGTATTTT. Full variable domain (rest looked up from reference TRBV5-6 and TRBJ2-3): DAGVTQSPTHLIKTRGQQVTLRCSPKSGHDTVSWYQQALGQGPQFIFQYYEEEERQRGNFPDRFSGHQFPNYSSELNVNALLLGDSALYLCASSSGTNTQYFGPGTRLTVL.